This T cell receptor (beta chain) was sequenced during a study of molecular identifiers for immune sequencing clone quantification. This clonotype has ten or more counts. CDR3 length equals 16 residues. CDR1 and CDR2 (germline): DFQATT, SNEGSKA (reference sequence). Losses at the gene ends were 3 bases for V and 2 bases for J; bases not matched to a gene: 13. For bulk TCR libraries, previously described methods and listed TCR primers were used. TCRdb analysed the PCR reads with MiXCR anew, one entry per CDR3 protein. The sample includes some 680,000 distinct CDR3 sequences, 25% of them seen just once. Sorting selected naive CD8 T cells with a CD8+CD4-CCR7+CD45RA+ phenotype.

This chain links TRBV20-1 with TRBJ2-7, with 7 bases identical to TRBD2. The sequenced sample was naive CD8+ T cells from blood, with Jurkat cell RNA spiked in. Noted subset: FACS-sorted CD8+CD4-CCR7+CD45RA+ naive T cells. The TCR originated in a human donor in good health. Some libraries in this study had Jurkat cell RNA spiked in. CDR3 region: CSASTLADVSPYEQYF. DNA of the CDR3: TGCAGTGCTAGCACTCTAGCGGACGTCTCCCCCTACGAGCAGTACTTC.